The subject of this entry is one T cell receptor (beta chain). Its target antigen remains unknown. Qualities for individual bases were not recorded, and no much larger clone is one base off. Other DNA sequences from this sample encode an identical CDR3 as well. This sample is drawn from a study of graft-versus-host responses after intestinal transplantation (dated by TCRdb to about 2021). About the study as a whole: Recipients received multivisceral, liver-intestinal, or isolated intestinal transplants. All recipients received anti-thymocyte globulin induction followed by maintenance tacrolimus and steroids for 3 to 4 years. Graft-versus-host and host-versus-graft alloreactive T cell clones were tracked in the graft, circulation and bone marrow after intestinal transplantation using bulk TCR-beta CDR3 sequencing. To identify alloreactive clones, pre-transplant mixed lymphocyte reaction products were sequenced and compared with unstimulated pre-transplant donor and recipient T cells. The cohort enrolled about two dozen intestinal transplant recipients including one retransplant, and 3 patients lacking pretransplant specimens were excluded. A peak of at least 4% donor T cells among recipient peripheral blood mononuclear cells was the definition used for donor T cell macrochimerism. Rather than being sequenced by the commercial service, samples from three later patients were sequenced in-house on an Illumina MiSeq and processed with MiXCR. General study outcomes and caveats: High GvH to HvG T cell clonal ratios were observed in the allografts of patients with donor T cell macrochimerism. Peak levels of circulating GvH clones were associated with declines in HvG clones early after transplant. The conclusions were limited by the relatively low number and heterogeneity of the intestinal transplant patients. GvH clones turned up in recipient bone marrow, with some appearing earlier in ileal mucosa or blood, a pattern consistent with an intestinal mucosal origin.

Blood samples were collected up to 4 times in the first month after transplant and then at least monthly when available. CDR1 and CDR2 were assigned from the germline V gene (reference sequence) as SGHNT and YYREEE. V is clipped by 3 bases and J by 5 bases, and the sequence between their germline boundaries is 17 bases long. There are 15 amino acids in the CDR3, from cysteine to phenylalanine inclusive. Solely the CDR3 DNA is kept, with 45 bases framed from the first base. Preparation of the library involved the immunoSEQ multiplex PCR assay. Adaptive Biotechnologies carried out high-throughput TCR-beta CDR3 sequencing of genomic DNA for most patients. From the authors' description of their analysis: Adaptive's ImmunoSEQ software supplied the TCR sequencing data for 18 patients, while MiXCR and VDJtools were used to process three other patients. CDR3 nucleotide sequences shared between donor and recipient were removed because their origin could not be assigned. To be classed as alloreactive, a clone needed at least 2-fold expansion over unstimulated cells and a minimum CFSE-low frequency of 0.002% (template counts) or 0.001% (read counts). A clone was considered mappable if detected in the sequenced pre-transplant spleen, lymph node, or MLR CFSE-low populations of the donor or recipient. Cumulative frequency of alloreactive clones was calculated as a percentage of all sequences weighted by copy number. Here the immuneACCESS table is served through TCRdb, limited to in-frame sequences with V and J called. Missing clones are a known gap in these copies; in checked studies unresolved V genes cover under half, and the rest lacks a known reason. Clone size and the V and J calls come from that table; the DNA yielded D and trimming. Here the sample has 43,000 or so clones; about 93% occur a single time. The ten largest account for around 6.1% of the sample.

The TCR sequence derives from a human patient who received an intestinal transplant, so some T cells may come from the graft donor. The chain uses TRBV5-4 and TRBJ2-5; the D segment is perhaps TRBD1 or TRBD2, each sharing 6 matched bases. The source material was PBMCs, sampled about 120 weeks after a first intestinal transplant, on the day of a second. CDR3 loop: CASSSGRQGGETQYF. Here is the DNA: TGTGCCAGCAGCTCGGGACGACAAGGGGGGGAGACCCAGTACTTC.